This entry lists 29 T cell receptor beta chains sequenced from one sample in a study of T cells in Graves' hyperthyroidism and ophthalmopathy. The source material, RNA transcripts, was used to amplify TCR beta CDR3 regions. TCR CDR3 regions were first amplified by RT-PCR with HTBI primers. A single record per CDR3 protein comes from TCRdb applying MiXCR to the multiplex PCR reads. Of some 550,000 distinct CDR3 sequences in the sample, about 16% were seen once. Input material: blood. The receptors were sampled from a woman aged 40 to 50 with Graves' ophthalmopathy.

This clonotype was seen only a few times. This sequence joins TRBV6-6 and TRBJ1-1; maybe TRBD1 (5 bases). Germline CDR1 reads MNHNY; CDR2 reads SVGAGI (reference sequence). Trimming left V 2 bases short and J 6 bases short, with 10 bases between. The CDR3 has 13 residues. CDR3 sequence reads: CASSYLRGPEAFF. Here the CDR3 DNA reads TGTGCCAGCAGTTACCTCCGGGGCCCTGAAGCTTTCTTT.

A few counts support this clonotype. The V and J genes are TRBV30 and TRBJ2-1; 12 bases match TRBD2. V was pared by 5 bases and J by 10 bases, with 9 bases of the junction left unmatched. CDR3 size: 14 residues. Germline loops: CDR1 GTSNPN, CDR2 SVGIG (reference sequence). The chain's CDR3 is CAWEPGLAGAEQFF. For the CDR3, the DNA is TGTGCCTGGGAACCGGGACTAGCGGGCGCGGAGCAGTTCTTC. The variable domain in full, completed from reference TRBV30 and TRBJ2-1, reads SQTIHQWPATLVQPVGSPLSLECTVEGTSNPNLYWYRQAAGRGLQLLFYSVGIGQISSEVPQNLSASRPQDRQFILSSKKLLLSDSGFYLCAWEPGLAGAEQFFGPGTRLTVL.

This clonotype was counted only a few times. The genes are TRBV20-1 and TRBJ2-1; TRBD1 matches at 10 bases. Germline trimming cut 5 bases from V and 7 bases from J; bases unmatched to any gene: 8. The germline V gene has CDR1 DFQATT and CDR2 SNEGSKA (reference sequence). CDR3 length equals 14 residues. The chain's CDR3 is CSAGTGAALNEQFF. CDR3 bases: TGCAGTGCTGGGACAGGGGCGGCTTTAAATGAGCAGTTCTTC.

The CDR3 sequence is CASSLARTSGRAGNEQFF. As DNA, the CDR3 is TGTGCCAGCAGCTTAGCCCGGACTAGCGGGAGGGCCGGCAATGAGCAGTTCTTC. The V and J genes are TRBV11-2 and TRBJ2-1, with 15 bases that match TRBD2. CDR1 and CDR2 from the germline V gene are SGHAT and FQNNGV. This CDR3 comprises 18 residues. V was clipped by 1 base and J by 6 bases; unmatched bases: 7.

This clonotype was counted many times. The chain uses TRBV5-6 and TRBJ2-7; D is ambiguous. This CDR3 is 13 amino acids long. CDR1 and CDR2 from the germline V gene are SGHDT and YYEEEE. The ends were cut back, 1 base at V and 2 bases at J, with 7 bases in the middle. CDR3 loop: CASSLPATYEQYF. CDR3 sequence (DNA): TGTGCCAGCAGCTTGCCGGCGACCTACGAGCAGTACTTC. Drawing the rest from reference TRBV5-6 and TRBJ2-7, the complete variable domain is DAGVTQSPTHLIKTRGQQVTLRCSPKSGHDTVSWYQQALGQGPQFIFQYYEEEERQRGNFPDRFSGHQFPNYSSELNVNALLLGDSALYLCASSLPATYEQYFGPGTRLTVT.

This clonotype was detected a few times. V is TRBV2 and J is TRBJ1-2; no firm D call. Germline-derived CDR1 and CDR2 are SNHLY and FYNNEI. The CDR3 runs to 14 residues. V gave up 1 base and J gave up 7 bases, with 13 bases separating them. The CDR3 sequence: CASSEGQEGAGYTF. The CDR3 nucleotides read TGTGCCAGCAGTGAAGGGCAGGAGGGAGCTGGCTACACCTTC.

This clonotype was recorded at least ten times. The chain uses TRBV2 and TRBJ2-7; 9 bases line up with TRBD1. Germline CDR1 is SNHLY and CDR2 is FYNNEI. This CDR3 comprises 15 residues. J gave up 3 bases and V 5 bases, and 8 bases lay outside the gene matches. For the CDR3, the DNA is TGTGCCAGCAGTTCATCACCGGGACAGGGCTACGAGCAGTACTTC. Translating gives CASSSSPGQGYEQYF. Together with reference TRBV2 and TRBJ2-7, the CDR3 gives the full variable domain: EPEVTQTPSHQVTQMGQEVILRCVPISNHLYFYWYRQILGQKVEFLVSFYNNEISEKSEIFDDQFSVERPDGSNFTLKIRSTKLEDSAMYFCASSSSPGQGYEQYFGPGTRLTVT.

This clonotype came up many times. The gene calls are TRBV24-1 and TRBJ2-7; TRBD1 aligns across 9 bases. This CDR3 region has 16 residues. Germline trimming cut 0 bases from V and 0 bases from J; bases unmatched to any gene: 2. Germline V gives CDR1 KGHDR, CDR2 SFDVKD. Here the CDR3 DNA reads TGTGCCACCAGTGATTTGGGGGGACAGGGCTCCTACGAGCAGTACTTC. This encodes CATSDLGGQGSYEQYF.

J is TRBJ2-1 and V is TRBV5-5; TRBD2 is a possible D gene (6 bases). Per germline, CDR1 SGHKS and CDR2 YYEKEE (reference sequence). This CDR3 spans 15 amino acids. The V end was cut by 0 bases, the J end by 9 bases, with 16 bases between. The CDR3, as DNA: TGTGCCAGCAGCTTGGGCAGCCCTAGCGTCGGTGAGCAGTTCTTC. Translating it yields CASSLGSPSVGEQFF.

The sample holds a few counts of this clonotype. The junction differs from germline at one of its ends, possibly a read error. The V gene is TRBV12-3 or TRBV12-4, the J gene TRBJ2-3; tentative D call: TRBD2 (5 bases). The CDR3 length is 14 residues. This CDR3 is CASSPSPSTNTQYF. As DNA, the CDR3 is TGTGCCAGCAGCCCCTCTCCTAGCACAAATACGCAGTATTTT.

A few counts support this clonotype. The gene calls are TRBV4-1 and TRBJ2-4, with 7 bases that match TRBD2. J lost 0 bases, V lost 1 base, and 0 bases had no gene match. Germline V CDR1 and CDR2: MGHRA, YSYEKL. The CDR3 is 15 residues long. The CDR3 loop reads CASSQGGGAKNIQYF. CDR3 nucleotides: TGCGCCAGCAGCCAAGGGGGGGGAGCCAAAAACATTCAGTACTTC.

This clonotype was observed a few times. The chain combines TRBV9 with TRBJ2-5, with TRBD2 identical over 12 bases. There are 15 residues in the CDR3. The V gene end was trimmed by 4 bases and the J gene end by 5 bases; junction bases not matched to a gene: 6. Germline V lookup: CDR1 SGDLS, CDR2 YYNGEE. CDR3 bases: TGTGCCAGCAGCCCTCGACTAGCGGGAGTGGAGACCCAGTACTTC. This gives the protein CASSPRLAGVETQYF.

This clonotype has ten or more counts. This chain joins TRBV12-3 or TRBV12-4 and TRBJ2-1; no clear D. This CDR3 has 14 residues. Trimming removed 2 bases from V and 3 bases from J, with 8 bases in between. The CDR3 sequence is CASSLRQLYNEQFF. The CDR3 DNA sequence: TGTGCCAGCAGTTTAAGGCAGCTCTACAATGAGCAGTTCTTC.

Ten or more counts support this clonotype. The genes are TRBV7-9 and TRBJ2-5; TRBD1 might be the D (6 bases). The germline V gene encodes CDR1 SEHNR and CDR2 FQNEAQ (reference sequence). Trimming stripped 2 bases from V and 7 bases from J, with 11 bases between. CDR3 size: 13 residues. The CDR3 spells CASSLTETGTQYF. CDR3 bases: TGTGCCAGCAGCTTAACGGAGACAGGGACCCAGTACTTC.

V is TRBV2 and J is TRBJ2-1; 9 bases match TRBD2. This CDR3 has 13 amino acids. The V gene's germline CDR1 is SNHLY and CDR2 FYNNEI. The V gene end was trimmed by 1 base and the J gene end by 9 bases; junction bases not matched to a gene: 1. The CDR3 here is CASSEETSGEQFF. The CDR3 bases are TGTGCCAGCAGTGAAGAGACTAGCGGTGAGCAGTTCTTC.

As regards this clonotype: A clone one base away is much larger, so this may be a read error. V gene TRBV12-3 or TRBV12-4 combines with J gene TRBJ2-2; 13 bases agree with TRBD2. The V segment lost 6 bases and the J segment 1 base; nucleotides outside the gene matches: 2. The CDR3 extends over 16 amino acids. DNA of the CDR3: TGTGCCAGCAGCGGACTAGCGGGAGTGAACACCGGGGAGCTGTTTTTT. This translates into CASSGLAGVNTGELFF.

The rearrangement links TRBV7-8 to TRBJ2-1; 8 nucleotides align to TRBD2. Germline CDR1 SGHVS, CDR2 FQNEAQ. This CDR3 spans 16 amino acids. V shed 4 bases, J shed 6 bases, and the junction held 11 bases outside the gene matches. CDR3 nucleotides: TGTGCCAGCAGCTCGGATCGGGCGGGGGGCCGCAATGAGCAGTTCTTC. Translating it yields CASSSDRAGGRNEQFF. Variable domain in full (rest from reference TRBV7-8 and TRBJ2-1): GAGVSQSPRYKVAKRGQDVALRCDPISGHVSLFWYQQALGQGPEFLTYFQNEAQLDKSGLPSDRFFAERPEGSVSTLKIQRTQQEDSAVYLCASSSDRAGGRNEQFFGPGTRLTVL.

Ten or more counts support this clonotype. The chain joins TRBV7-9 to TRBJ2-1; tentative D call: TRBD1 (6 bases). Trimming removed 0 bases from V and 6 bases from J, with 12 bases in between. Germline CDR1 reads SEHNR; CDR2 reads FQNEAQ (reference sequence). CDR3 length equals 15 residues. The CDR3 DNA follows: TGTGCCAGCAGCTTAGCGGGGGCCCAAACCAATGAGCAGTTCTTC. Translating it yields CASSLAGAQTNEQFF.

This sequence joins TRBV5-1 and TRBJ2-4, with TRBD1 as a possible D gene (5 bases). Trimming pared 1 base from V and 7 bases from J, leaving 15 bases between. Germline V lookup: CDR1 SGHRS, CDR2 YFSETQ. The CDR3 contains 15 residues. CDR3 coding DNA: TGCGCCAGCAGCTTGTATGGGGCGCTGGGGAACATTCAGTACTTC. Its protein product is CASSLYGALGNIQYF.

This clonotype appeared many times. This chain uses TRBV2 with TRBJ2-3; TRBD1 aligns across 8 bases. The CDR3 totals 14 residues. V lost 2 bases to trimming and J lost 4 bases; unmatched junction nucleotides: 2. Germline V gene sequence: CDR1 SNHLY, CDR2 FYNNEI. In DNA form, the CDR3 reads TGTGCCAGCAGTGAACAGGGGGCCGCAGATACGCAGTATTTT. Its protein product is CASSEQGAADTQYF.

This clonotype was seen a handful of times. The chain's CDR3 is CSARDELGGQRNQPQHF. CDR3 in DNA: TGCAGTGCTAGAGACGAGCTGGGGGGACAGCGCAATCAGCCCCAGCATTTT. The V gene is TRBV20-1, the J gene TRBJ1-5; TRBD1 aligns across 7 bases. V trimming: 0 bases; J trimming: 2 bases; junction bases outside the gene matches: 10. This CDR3 is 17 amino acids long. Germline V CDR1 and CDR2: DFQATT, SNEGSKA (reference sequence).

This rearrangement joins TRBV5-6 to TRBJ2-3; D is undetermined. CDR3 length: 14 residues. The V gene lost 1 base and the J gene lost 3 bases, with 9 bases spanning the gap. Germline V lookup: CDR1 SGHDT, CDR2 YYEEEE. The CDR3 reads CASSLFRTTDTQYF. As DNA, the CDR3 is TGTGCCAGCAGCTTGTTTCGGACGACAGATACGCAGTATTTT.

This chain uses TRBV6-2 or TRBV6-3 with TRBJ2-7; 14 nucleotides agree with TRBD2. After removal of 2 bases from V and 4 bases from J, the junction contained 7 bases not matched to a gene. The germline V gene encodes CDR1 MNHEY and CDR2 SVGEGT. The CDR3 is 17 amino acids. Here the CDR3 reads CASSYGWGTSGSYEQYF. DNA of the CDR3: TGTGCCAGCAGTTACGGGTGGGGGACTAGCGGGAGTTACGAGCAGTACTTC.

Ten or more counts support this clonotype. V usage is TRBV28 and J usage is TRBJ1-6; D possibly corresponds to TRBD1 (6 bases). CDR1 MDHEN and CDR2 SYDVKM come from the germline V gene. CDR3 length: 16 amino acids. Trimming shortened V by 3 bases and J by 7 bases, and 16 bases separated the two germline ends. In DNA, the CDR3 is TGTGCCAGCAGTTTTCGGCCAGGGGTAAGAAATTCACCCCTCCACTTT. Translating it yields CASSFRPGVRNSPLHF.

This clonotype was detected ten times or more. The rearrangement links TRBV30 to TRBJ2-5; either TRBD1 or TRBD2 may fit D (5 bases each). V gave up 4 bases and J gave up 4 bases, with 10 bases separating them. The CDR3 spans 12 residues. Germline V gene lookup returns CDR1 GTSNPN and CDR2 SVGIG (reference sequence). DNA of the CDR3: TGTGCCTGGACCCAGGGAGTAGAGACCCAGTACTTC. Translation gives CAWTQGVETQYF. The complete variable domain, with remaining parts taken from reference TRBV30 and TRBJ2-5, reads SQTIHQWPATLVQPVGSPLSLECTVEGTSNPNLYWYRQAAGRGLQLLFYSVGIGQISSEVPQNLSASRPQDRQFILSSKKLLLSDSGFYLCAWTQGVETQYFGPGTRLLVL.

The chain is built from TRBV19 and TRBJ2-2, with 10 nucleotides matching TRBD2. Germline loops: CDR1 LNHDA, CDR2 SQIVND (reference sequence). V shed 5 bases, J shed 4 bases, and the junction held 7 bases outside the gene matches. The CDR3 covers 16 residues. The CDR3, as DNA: TGTGCCAGTAGTCACAGCGGGAGGGCCGGCACCGGGGAGCTGTTTTTT. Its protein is CASSHSGRAGTGELFF.

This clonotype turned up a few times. This CDR3 is CSASWYNEQFF. The DNA of the CDR3 is TGCAGTGCTAGTTGGTACAATGAGCAGTTCTTC. The V and J genes are TRBV20-1 and TRBJ2-1; D unresolved. The ends were cut back, 3 bases at V and 4 bases at J, with 4 bases in the middle. This CDR3 is 11 amino acids long. From germline, CDR1 is DFQATT and CDR2 SNEGSKA (reference sequence).

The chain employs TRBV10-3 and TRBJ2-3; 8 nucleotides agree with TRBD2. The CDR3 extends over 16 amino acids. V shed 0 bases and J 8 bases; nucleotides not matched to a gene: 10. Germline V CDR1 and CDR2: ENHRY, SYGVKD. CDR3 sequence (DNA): TGTGCCATCAGTGAGTCTCGGGGGGGCACACTCGGTACGCAGTATTTT. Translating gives CAISESRGGTLGTQYF.

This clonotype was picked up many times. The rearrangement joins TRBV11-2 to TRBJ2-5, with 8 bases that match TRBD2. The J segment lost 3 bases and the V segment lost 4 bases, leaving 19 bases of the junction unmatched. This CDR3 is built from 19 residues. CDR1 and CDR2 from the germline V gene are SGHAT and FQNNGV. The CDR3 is CASSSDSLKSPTSEETQYF. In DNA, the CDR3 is TGTGCCAGCAGCTCCGACAGCCTCAAGAGTCCGACTAGCGAAGAGACCCAGTACTTC.